This T cell receptor (beta chain) was documented in a study of T cell responses to AZD1222 COVID-19 vaccine. About the research overall: Pooling was applied to second doses at about 4 or about 12 weeks. Study outcomes and limitations: Nearly half of spike-specific TCRs reportedly go after variant regions that carry no mutations. Clonal diversity was possibly underestimated, and the donors were mostly white British, with more females. Repertoires were sampled only after the peak T cell response.

Profiling relied on immunoSEQ multiplex PCR, and the TCRdb table lists in-frame clones only, not all of them. This table holds about 180,000 clones, about 91% found once. A remark on this clone: Antigen: not known.

The CDR3 is 15 amino acids. The germline CDR1 and CDR2 sequences are LGHDT and YNNKEL (reference sequence). The V gene lost 1 base and the J gene lost 8 bases, with 17 bases spanning the gap. The TCR was taken from an adult in good health. The genes are TRBV3-1 (or the pseudogene TRBV3-2) and TRBJ1-2; D may be TRBD1 (5 bases). Sample: peripheral blood, taken on day 0 of AZD1222 vaccination. CDR3 protein: CASSQVGGRGRGYTF. CDR3 DNA sequence: TGTGCCAGCAGCCAAGTCGGCGGCCGGGGGAGGGGCTACACCTTC.